This TCR beta chain appears in the sequencing data of a study of T cell responses to AZD1222 COVID-19 vaccine (dated by TCRdb to the early 2020s). Describing the broader study: AZD1222 recipients with second doses at about 4 weeks or about 12 weeks were pooled, because spike-specific TCR depth and breadth did not differ between schedules. TCR sequencing was performed for roughly 240 trial participants, of whom roughly 200 were given two doses of AZD1222 and roughly 25 were given two doses of MenACWY control vaccine. Trial participants were enrolled by age into 18-55, 56-69 and 70-plus year subgroups, with around 150, 28 and 57 TCR-sequenced participants respectively. The investigation overall reported the following: After two AZD1222 doses, both the breadth and the depth of spike-specific TCRs were significantly higher than at day 0 and than in MenACWY recipients. Participants were mostly white British, with more females than males. The authors suggested clonal diversity may have been underestimated. The vaccine-associated CD4 TCRs covered the entire spike protein, and the dominant responses fell in regions 160-218 and 743-854. In the small 56-69-year group, the increase in depth fell short of significance, most likely because of low power. Reportedly, close to half of the unique spike-specific TCRs recognized epitopes lying outside the regions that are mutated in the B.1.351 and B.1.1.7 variants. Conclusions about previously exposed vaccinees are limited, since just 6 or 7 AZD1222 recipients were seropositive for SARS-CoV-2 at baseline. Because no samples from the day 14 peak response were available, repertoires could be characterized only after the peak T cell response.

Read against the paper, the sample's time point label means: baseline before first vaccination. Samples from vaccinated people were obtained from the UK trials COV001 and COV002, which included a single-blind randomized controlled phase 2/3 trial of AZD1222 (ChAdOx1 nCoV-19) in healthy adults. Trial participant PBMC samples were collected at day 0 and day 28 after the second dose for TCRbeta chain sequencing. The CDR3 regions of human TCRbeta chains were subjected to immunosequencing. Regarding the original processing steps: TCRs in the repertoires were compared against a reference library of SARS-CoV-2-specific TCRs that had been generated with the MIRA antigen-specificity platform. Breadth meant the fraction of unique TCRs that were SARS-CoV-2-associated, whereas depth meant the fraction of total T cells that were SARS-CoV-2-associated. Each spike-specific TCR was assigned to its reactive spike region and to a CD4 or CD8 class using the MIRA data. Log10-transformed breadth and depth values were compared by one-way ANOVA with Sidak's multiple comparisons tests. TCRdb carries this immuneACCESS record with in-frame sequences only. Its versions omit some clonotypes, under half of them owing to an unresolved V gene in the studies checked, with the rest unexplained. V and J calls and clone size are those listed in that table; D and trimming were worked out from the DNA. This sample holds about 120,000 clones; over 75% were observed only once. The leading ten clones occupy 3.1% of the sample.

The CDR3 sequence holds 15 residues, the cysteine and phenylalanine included. CDR3 DNA only is kept here, 45 bases in frame from base 1. From the germline V gene (reference sequence), CDR1 is LNHDA and CDR2 is SQIVND. The junction carries 19 bases between V and J, which are trimmed by 7 bases and 4 bases respectively. For this clone: Its antigen remains unidentified. No per-base quality is available; no much larger clone lies one base away.

The source of this sequence is an adult in good health. The sequencing used peripheral blood, collected on day 0 of AZD1222 vaccination. The sequence links TRBV19 to TRBJ1-2; the D region possibly corresponds to TRBD1 (5 bases align). The DNA sequence is as follows: TGTGCCAGTAAGGTGGATGGGGCTCGAAGCTATGGCTACACCTTC. The translation is CASKVDGARSYGYTF.